The sequence of this T cell receptor beta chain was determined in a study of blood T cell repertoires in COVID-19 (dated by TCRdb to 2020 to 2022). About the full investigation: Collaborator samples came from the United States, Italy and Spain and covered acute and convalescent phases of COVID-19. Subjects who had been exposed to COVID-19, were actively infected with it, or had recovered from it provided the deeply sampled blood TCRbeta repertoires that made up the dataset. Sample metadata almost always included a de-identified subject ID, COVID-19 status, age in years and sex. The prospective study material was composed of cDNA or gDNA derived from T cells, B-cell-depleted T cells, or PBMCs. Where available, HLA class I and class II types were taken from metadata supplied by the sample provider and were not determined by assay-based typing. Samples came from the ongoing ImmuneRACE study (first 160 participants) plus 1,254 subjects from 6 global collaborators. A freely available public database, intended as a resource for researchers studying the immune response to SARS-CoV-2, is where the repertoires were released.

Beyond this particular receptor, the publication reports: How much clinical and demographic metadata was included differed by source and by participant, and the metadata was provided uncurated.

According to the germline V gene (reference sequence), CDR1 reads GTSNPN and CDR2 reads SVGIG. Between the V and J ends, shortened by 5 bases and 1 base respectively, the junction contains 13 bases. The CDR3 sequence holds 14 residues, the cysteine and phenylalanine included. Only the CDR3 region is kept as DNA, spanning 42 bases read in frame from base 1. TCRbeta CDR3 regions were amplified from genomic DNA by means of the immunoSEQ Assay, a bias-controlled multiplex PCR. The source study handled its data this way. The number of nucleated cells in each sample was estimated from the amplification of reference gene primers within the assay. To quantify the absolute abundance of each unique TCRbeta CDR3 rearrangement, sequence reads were collapsed and filtered. For each sample, productive Simpson clonality was calculated by taking the square root of Simpson's diversity index across productive rearrangements. TCRdb limited this immuneACCESS table to in-frame rearrangements with V and J called. A share of clones is missing; checked studies link under half to unresolved V genes, and the rest is unexplained. V, J and clone size are those of that table, while D and trimming were read from the DNA. Recorded for this sample are approximately 230,000 clones; approximately 80% of them occurred a single time. Clones ranked in the top ten supply 15% of the sample.

Enrolling through a virtual design, the prospective study's participants ranged in age from roughly 18 to 95 years and lived across some 23 United States geographic areas. In the prospective study, participants were assigned to cohorts based on the clinical history participants reported in a screening survey and a study questionnaire. For ImmuneRACE Cohort 3, a participant was defined as recovered based on two consecutive negative NP/OP PCR tests, clearance by a healthcare professional, or resolution of symptoms. In the prospective study, whole blood, serum and a nasopharyngeal or oropharyngeal swab were collected from each participant by mobile phlebotomists. Participants in the prospective study had the option to provide additional blood draws and questionnaires over a 2-month period. Before DNA extraction, prospective study blood samples were shipped either frozen or at room temperature. Concerning this clone: Its cognate antigen has yet to be identified. The input lacks base qualities; no much larger clone sits a single base away.

Sequencing used PBMCs or T cells enriched from blood (not recorded which). The receptor was derived from a man aged 40-49 years who had recovered from COVID-19. Recombination joined TRBV30 with TRBJ2-3; TRBD1 is a weak D gene call, 5 bases matching. Read as DNA, the sequence is TGTGCCTGGGCGACAGTCTGGGGCACAGATACGCAGTATTTT. It translates as CAWATVWGTDTQYF.